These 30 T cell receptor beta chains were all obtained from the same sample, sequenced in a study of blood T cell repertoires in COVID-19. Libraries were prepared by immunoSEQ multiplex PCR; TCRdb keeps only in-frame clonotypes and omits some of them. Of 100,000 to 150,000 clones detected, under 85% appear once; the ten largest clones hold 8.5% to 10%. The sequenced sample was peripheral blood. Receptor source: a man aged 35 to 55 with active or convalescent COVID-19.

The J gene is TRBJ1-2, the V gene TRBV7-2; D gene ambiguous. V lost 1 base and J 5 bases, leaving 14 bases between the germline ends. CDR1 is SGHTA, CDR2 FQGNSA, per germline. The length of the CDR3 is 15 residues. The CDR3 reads CASSLDYGGGYGYTF. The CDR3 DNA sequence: TGTGCCAGCAGCTTAGATTATGGCGGTGGGTATGGCTACACCTTC.

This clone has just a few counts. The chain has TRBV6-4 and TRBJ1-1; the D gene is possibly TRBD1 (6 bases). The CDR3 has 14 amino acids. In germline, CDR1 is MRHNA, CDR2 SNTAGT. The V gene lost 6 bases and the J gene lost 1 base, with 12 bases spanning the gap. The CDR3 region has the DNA TGTGCCAGCAGGGACACGGACAGGAACACTGAAGCTTTCTTT. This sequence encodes CASRDTDRNTEAFF.

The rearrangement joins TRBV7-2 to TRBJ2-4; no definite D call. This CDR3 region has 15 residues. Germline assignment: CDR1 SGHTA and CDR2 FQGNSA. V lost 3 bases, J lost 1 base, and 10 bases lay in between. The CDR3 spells CASSFESAAKNIQYF. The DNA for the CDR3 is TGTGCCAGCAGCTTTGAGAGTGCGGCCAAAAACATTCAGTACTTC.

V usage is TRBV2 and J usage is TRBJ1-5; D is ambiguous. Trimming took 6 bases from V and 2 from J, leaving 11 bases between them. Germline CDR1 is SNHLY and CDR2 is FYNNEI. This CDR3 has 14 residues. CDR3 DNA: TGTGCCAGCAGACAAGATGGAGGCAATCAGCCCCAGCATTTT. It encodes CASRQDGGNQPQHF.

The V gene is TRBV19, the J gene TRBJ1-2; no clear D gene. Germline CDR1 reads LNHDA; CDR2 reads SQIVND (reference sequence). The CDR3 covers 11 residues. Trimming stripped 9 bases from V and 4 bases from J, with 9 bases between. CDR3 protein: CASKTGYGYTF. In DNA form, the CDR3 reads TGTGCCAGCAAGACTGGCTATGGCTACACCTTC.

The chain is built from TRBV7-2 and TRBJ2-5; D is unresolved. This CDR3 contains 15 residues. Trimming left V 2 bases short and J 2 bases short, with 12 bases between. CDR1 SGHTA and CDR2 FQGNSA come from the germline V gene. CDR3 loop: CASSLSSGRQETQYF. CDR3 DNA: TGTGCCAGCAGCTTAAGTTCCGGCAGGCAAGAGACCCAGTACTTC.

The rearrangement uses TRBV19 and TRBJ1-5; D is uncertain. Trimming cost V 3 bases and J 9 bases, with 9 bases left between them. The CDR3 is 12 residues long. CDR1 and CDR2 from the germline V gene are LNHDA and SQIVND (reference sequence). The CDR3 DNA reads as TGTGCCAGTAGTATTAAAGCGATGCCCCAGCATTTT. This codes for CASSIKAMPQHF.

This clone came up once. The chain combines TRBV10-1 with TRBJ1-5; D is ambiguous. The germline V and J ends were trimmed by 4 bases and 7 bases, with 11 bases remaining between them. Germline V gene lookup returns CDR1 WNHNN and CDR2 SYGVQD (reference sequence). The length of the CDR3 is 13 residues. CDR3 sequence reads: CASSADLAQPQHF. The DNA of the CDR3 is TGCGCCAGCAGTGCAGATCTAGCCCAGCCCCAGCATTTT.

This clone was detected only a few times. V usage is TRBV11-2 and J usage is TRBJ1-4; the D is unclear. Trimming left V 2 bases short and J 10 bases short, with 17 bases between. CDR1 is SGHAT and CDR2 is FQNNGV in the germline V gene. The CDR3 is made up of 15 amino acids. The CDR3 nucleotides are TGTGCCAGCAGCTTATTAGGCAGCCTCAGCGGAAAACTGTTTTTT. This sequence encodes CASSLLGSLSGKLFF.

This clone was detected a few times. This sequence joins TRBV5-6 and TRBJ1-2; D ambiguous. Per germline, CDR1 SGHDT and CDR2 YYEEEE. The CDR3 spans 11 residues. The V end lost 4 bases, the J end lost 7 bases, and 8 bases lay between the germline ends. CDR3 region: CASSPESGYTF. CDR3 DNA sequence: TGTGCCAGCAGCCCAGAAAGTGGCTACACCTTC.

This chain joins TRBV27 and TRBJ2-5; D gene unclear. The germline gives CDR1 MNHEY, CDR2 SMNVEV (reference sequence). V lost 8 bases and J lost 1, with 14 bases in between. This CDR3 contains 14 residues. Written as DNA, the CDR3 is TGTGCCAGCTCTTTATACCTAGGCCAAGAGACCCAGTACTTC. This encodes CASSLYLGQETQYF.

CDR3 sequence reads: CASSFRTGSMNTEAFF. CDR3 nucleotide sequence: TGCGCCAGCAGCTTCCGGACAGGGTCCATGAACACTGAAGCTTTCTTT. V gene TRBV5-1 combines with J gene TRBJ1-1; 8 nucleotides align to TRBD1. CDR1 SGHRS and CDR2 YFSETQ come from the germline V gene. V gave up 2 bases and J gave up 0 bases; unmatched junction bases: 6. The CDR3 is made up of 16 amino acids.

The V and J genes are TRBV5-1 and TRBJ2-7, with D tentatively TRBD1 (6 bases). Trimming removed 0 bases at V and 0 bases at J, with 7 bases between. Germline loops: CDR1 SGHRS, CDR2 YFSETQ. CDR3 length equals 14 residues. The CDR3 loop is CASSLGQVSYEQYF. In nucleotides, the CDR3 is TGCGCCAGCAGCTTGGGACAGGTCTCCTACGAGCAGTACTTC.

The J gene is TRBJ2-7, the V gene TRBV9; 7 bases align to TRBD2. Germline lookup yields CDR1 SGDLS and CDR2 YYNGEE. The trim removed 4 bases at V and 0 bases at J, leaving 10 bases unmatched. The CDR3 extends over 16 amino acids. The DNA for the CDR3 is TGTGCCAGCAGCCCCGATGTCGGGGGGAGCTCCTACGAGCAGTACTTC. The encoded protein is CASSPDVGGSSYEQYF.

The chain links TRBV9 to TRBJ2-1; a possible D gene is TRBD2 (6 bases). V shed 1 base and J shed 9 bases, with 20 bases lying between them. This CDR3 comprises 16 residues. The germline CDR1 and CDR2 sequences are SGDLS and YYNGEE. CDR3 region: CASSVTGTATGGEQFF. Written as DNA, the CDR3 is TGTGCCAGCAGCGTAACCGGGACTGCCACCGGGGGTGAGCAGTTCTTC.

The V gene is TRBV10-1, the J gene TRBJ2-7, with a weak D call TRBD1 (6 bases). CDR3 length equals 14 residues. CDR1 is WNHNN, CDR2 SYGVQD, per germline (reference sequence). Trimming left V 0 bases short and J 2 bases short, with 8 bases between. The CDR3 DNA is TGCGCCAGCAGTGAGTCGCAGGGGACCTACGAGCAGTACTTC. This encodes CASSESQGTYEQYF.

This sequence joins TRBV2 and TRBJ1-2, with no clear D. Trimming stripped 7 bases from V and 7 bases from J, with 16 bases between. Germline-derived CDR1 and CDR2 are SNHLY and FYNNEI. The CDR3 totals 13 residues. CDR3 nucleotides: TGTGCCAGCACCGAGGGAAGGGCTGGTGGCTACACCTTC. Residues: CASTEGRAGGYTF.

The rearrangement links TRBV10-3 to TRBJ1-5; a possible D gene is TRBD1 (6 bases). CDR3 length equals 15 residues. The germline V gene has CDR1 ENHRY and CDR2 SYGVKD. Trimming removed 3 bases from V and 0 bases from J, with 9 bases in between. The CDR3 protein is CAISDRGYSNQPQHF. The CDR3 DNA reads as TGTGCCATCAGTGACAGGGGATATAGCAATCAGCCCCAGCATTTT.

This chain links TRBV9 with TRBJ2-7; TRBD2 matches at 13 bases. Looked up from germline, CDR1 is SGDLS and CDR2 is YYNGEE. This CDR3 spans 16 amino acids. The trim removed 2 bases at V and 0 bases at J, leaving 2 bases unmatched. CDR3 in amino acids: CASSVGTSGASYEQYF. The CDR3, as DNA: TGTGCCAGCAGCGTTGGGACTAGCGGGGCCTCCTACGAGCAGTACTTC.

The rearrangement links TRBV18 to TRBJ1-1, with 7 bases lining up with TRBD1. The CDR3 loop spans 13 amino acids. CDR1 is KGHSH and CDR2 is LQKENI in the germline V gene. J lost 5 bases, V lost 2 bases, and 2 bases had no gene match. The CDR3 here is CASSPDRATEAFF. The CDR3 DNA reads TGTGCCAGCTCACCAGACAGGGCAACTGAAGCTTTCTTT. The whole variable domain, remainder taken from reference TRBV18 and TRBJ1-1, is NAGVMQNPRHLVRRRGQEARLRCSPMKGHSHVYWYRQLPEEGLKFMVYLQKENIIDESGMPKERFSAEFPKEGPSILRIQQVVRGDSAAYFCASSPDRATEAFFGQGTRLTVV.

The CDR3 region has the DNA TGCGCCAGCAGCCAAGAGCGGGGGCGCAATGAGCAGTTCTTC. Protein sequence: CASSQERGRNEQFF. The V and J genes are TRBV4-3 and TRBJ2-1; D is possibly TRBD2 (7 bases). Germline CDR1 LGHNA, CDR2 YSLEER. This CDR3 contains 14 residues. V dropped 0 bases and J dropped 6 bases, with 9 bases sitting between them.

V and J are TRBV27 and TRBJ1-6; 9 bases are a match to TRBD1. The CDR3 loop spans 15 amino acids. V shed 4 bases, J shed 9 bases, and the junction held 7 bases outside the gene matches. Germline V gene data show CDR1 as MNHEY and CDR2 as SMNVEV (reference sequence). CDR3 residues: CASSSQGAISSPLHF. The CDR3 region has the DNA TGTGCCAGCAGTTCACAGGGGGCGATTAGTTCACCCCTCCACTTT.

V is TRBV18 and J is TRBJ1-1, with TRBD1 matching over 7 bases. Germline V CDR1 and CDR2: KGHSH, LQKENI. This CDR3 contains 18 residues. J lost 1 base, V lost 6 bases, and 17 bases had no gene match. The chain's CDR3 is CASSPFTGVGRGNTEAFF. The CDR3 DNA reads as TGTGCCAGCTCGCCTTTTACAGGGGTTGGGCGAGGGAACACTGAAGCTTTCTTT.

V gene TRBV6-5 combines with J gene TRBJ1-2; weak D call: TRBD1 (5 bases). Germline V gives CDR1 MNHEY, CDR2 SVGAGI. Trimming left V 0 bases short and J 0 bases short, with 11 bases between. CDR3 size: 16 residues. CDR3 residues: CASSYSRQPTNYGYTF. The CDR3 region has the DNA TGTGCCAGCAGTTACTCGCGACAGCCCACTAACTATGGCTACACCTTC.

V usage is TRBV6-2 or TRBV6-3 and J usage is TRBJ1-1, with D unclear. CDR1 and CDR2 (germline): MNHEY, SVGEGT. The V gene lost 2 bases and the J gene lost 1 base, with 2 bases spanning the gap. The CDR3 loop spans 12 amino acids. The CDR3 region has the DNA TGTGCCAGCAGTTACCAGAACACTGAAGCTTTCTTT. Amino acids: CASSYQNTEAFF.

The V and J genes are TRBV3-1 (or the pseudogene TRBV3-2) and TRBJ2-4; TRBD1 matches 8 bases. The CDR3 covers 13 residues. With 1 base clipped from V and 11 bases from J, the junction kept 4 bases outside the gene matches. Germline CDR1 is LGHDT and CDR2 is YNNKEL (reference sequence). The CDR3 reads CASSQGQGSFQYF. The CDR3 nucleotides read TGTGCCAGCAGCCAAGGACAGGGGAGTTTTCAGTACTTC.

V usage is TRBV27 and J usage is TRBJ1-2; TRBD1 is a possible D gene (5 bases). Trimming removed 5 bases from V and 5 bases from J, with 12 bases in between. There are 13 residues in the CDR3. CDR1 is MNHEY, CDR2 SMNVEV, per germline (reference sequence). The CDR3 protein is CASSRPGTYGYTF. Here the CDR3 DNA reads TGTGCCAGCAGTCGACCCGGGACTTATGGCTACACCTTC.

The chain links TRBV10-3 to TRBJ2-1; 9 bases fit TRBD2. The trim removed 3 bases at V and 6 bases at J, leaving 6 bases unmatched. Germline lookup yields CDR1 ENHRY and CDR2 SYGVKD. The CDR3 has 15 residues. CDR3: CAISEGAGGRNEQFF. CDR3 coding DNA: TGTGCCATCAGTGAAGGAGCGGGGGGCCGCAATGAGCAGTTCTTC.

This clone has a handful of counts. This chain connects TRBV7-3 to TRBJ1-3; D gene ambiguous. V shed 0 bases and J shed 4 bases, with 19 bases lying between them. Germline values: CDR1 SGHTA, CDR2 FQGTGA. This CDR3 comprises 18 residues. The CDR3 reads CASSLTFWAGTKGNTIYF. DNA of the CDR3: TGTGCCAGCAGCTTAACGTTTTGGGCGGGAACAAAGGGAAACACCATATATTTT. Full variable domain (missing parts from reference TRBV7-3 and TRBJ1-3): GAGVSQTPSNKVTEKGKYVELRCDPISGHTALYWYRQSLGQGPEFLIYFQGTGAADDSGLPNDRFFAVRPEGSVSTLKIQRTERGDSAVYLCASSLTFWAGTKGNTIYFGEGSWLTVV.

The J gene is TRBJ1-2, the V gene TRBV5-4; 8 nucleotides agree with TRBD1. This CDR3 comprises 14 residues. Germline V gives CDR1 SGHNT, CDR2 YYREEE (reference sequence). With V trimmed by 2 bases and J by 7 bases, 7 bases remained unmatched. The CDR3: CASSFGQGEAGYTF. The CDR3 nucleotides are TGTGCCAGCAGCTTCGGACAGGGCGAGGCTGGCTACACCTTC.